This T cell receptor beta chain was identified during a study of cytomegalovirus exposure and HLA in healthy donors. At the level of the study: Caucasian-associated ancestry cluster membership applied to 75% to 85% of nearly 400 genotyped donors.

In this sample, this clone turned up a few times. Its antigen is unknown. The CDR3 covers 18 residues. Unmatched junction bases numbered 8, after V lost 4 bases and J lost 0 bases. CDR1 SGHRS and CDR2 YFSETQ come from the germline V gene. The PCR made use of 60 Vbeta and 13 Jbeta primers. Assay used: immunoSEQ multiplex PCR; TCRdb lists only in-frame clones, some missing. The table includes some 150,000 clones, approximately 80% detected once. Study-level points and caveats: V- and J-gene trimming in TCR beta was tied to a missense DCLRE1C variant by an analysis performed later. Associated with HLA alleles at 0.05 false discovery rate in a later analysis were 16,951 TCR beta sequences.

The receptor was derived from a man aged 40-49 years in good health and CMV-seronegative. The material sequenced was PBMCs. The chain has TRBV5-1 and TRBJ2-2; 11 positions match TRBD1. CDR3 in amino acids: CASSGTWDRGTNTGELFF. As DNA, the CDR3 is TGCGCCAGCAGCGGAACCTGGGACAGGGGGACGAACACCGGGGAGCTGTTTTTT.